Following are 27 T cell receptor beta chains from one sample sequenced in a study of cytomegalovirus exposure and HLA in healthy donors. It was with 60 Vbeta and 13 Jbeta primers that the PCR ran. Produced via immunoSEQ multiplex PCR; TCRdb's table is partial and in-frame only. Altogether around 300,000 clones are present, roughly 81% being singletons, with the ten largest covering about 2%. The sample comprised PBMCs. Receptors originate from a woman in her thirties or forties in good health and CMV-seropositive.

V gene TRBV28 combines with J gene TRBJ1-3; possible D gene TRBD1, 5 bases. The CDR3 sequence is 15 residues long. CDR1 and CDR2 from the germline V gene are MDHEN and SYDVKM. V lost 1 base and J lost 2, with 9 bases in between. The CDR3 nucleotides read TGTGCCAGCAGTTTATCCGGCAGGGCTGGAAACACCATATATTTT. Translated, it gives CASSLSGRAGNTIYF.

To note about this clone: Other DNA sequences in this sample translate to the same CDR3. This chain connects TRBV6-4 to TRBJ1-2, with D tentatively TRBD1 (5 bases). With 2 bases removed from V and 4 bases from J, the gap between germline ends came to 14 bases. CDR1 is MRHNA and CDR2 is SNTAGT in the germline V gene. The length of the CDR3 is 15 residues. CDR3 sequence: CASSDTPQALYGYTF. The CDR3, as DNA: TGTGCCAGCAGTGACACCCCACAGGCCCTCTATGGCTACACCTTC.

The rearrangement uses TRBV11-1 and TRBJ2-7, with D possibly being TRBD2 (5 bases). V gave up 2 bases and J gave up 3 bases, with 11 bases separating them. The CDR3 length is 14 residues. Germline CDR1 SGHAT, CDR2 FQDESV (reference sequence). Here the CDR3 reads CASSLHPGDYEQYF. The CDR3 DNA sequence: TGTGCCAGCAGCTTACATCCCGGGGACTACGAGCAGTACTTC.

The chain carries TRBV28 and TRBJ1-6; 7 bases align to TRBD1. V lost 3 bases, J lost 9 bases, and 5 bases stayed unmatched. Germline V gives CDR1 MDHEN, CDR2 SYDVKM. The CDR3 spans 14 residues. The CDR3 bases are TGTGCCAGCAGTTTTAGGGCAGGGGGTTCACCCCTCCACTTT. It yields the protein CASSFRAGGSPLHF.

This chain connects TRBV28 to TRBJ2-5, with 9 bases lining up with TRBD2. CDR1 and CDR2 from the germline V gene are MDHEN and SYDVKM. V gave up 5 bases and J gave up 2 bases; unmatched junction bases: 15. The CDR3 runs 18 residues. The chain's CDR3 is CASSRSGRYMGQQETQYF. In DNA, the CDR3 is TGTGCCAGCAGTCGCAGCGGGAGGTATATGGGGCAACAAGAGACCCAGTACTTC.

This clone has a single count. The chain uses TRBV7-9 and TRBJ2-5; D is ambiguous. Germline values: CDR1 SEHNR, CDR2 FQNEAQ (reference sequence). This CDR3 contains 10 residues. V lost 8 bases and J lost 5, with 6 bases in between. The DNA for the CDR3 is TGTGCCAGCGCTGCGGAGACCCAGTACTTC. This translates into CASAAETQYF.

J is TRBJ2-7 and V is TRBV10-3; 9 nucleotides agree with TRBD2. The CDR3 length is 14 residues. Losses at the gene ends were 3 bases for V and 3 bases for J; bases not matched to a gene: 3. Germline V gene data show CDR1 as ENHRY and CDR2 as SYGVKD. This CDR3 is CAISDLAGSYEQYF. The CDR3 DNA sequence: TGTGCCATCAGTGACCTAGCGGGAAGCTACGAGCAGTACTTC.

The rearrangement joins TRBV5-1 to TRBJ1-6; 7 bases match TRBD1. Germline V gives CDR1 SGHRS, CDR2 YFSETQ. The CDR3 runs to 16 residues. V gave up 4 bases and J gave up 7 bases; unmatched junction bases: 11. CDR3 nucleotide sequence: TGCGCCAGCAGCCATGGACAGGCCTCCCAAAATTCACCCCTCCACTTT. This encodes CASSHGQASQNSPLHF.

The chain recombines TRBV5-1 with TRBJ2-3; D is perhaps TRBD2 (5 bases). The CDR3 loop spans 18 amino acids. Germline CDR1 is SGHRS and CDR2 is YFSETQ. Trimming took off 4 bases at V and 0 bases at J, with 21 bases between the two ends. The CDR3 is CASSMLARSGFSTDTQYF. The DNA of the CDR3 is TGCGCCAGCAGCATGCTAGCACGATCGGGGTTTAGCACAGATACGCAGTATTTT.

This clone was recorded once. The CDR3 sequence is CASSIGTGGETQYF. In DNA form, the CDR3 reads TGTGCCAGTAGTATCGGGACGGGAGGGGAGACCCAGTACTTC. The chain uses TRBV19 and TRBJ2-5; 8 bases align to TRBD2. Looked up from germline, CDR1 is LNHDA and CDR2 is SQIVND (reference sequence). V lost 3 bases and J lost 5; bases outside the gene matches: 5. This CDR3 is built from 14 residues.

This chain connects TRBV7-2 to TRBJ2-3; 13 bases align to TRBD2. The CDR3 is 17 residues long. V shed 5 bases and J 2 bases; nucleotides not matched to a gene: 7. Germline V CDR1 and CDR2: SGHTA, FQGNSA. DNA of the CDR3: TGTGCCAGCAGCCCGAGACTAGCGGGAGGCTACACAGATACGCAGTATTTT. This codes for CASSPRLAGGYTDTQYF.

In its sample, this clone was seen once. The gene calls are TRBV4-3 and TRBJ2-1; weak D call: TRBD2 (5 bases). This CDR3 is built from 16 residues. V lost 4 bases to trimming and J lost 1 base, with 14 bases between them. The germline gives CDR1 LGHNA, CDR2 YSLEER. CDR3: CASSRGLAPSYNEQFF. The CDR3 coding sequence is TGCGCCAGCAGCCGCGGGCTAGCACCTTCCTACAATGAGCAGTTCTTC.

The CDR3 protein is CASSTGGQNQPQHF. Written as DNA, the CDR3 is TGTGCCAGCAGCACGGGCGGGCAAAATCAGCCCCAGCATTTT. The chain combines TRBV9 with TRBJ1-5; D is unclear. The CDR3 extends over 14 amino acids. CDR1 and CDR2 (germline): SGDLS, YYNGEE. The V and J ends lost 4 bases and 4 bases respectively, with 12 bases between them.

The chain is built from TRBV5-1 and TRBJ1-5; 7 bases line up with TRBD1. CDR3 length equals 16 residues. Germline V gene lookup returns CDR1 SGHRS and CDR2 YFSETQ. V dropped 0 bases and J dropped 5; count of bases not matched to a gene: 8. The DNA of the CDR3 is TGCGCCAGCAGCTTGGGACCGACAGGGTTGGATCAGCCCCAGCATTTT. Translation gives CASSLGPTGLDQPQHF.

The CDR3 region has the DNA TGCGCCAGCAGCGATCAGACAGGCTGGGTCACTGAAGCTTTCTTT. Its protein is CASSDQTGWVTEAFF. The chain uses TRBV5-1 and TRBJ1-1; maybe TRBD1 (6 bases). V was shortened by 4 bases and J by 4 bases, with 17 bases between the two germline ends. Germline CDR1 and CDR2: SGHRS and YFSETQ. The CDR3 is 15 residues long.

The chain couples TRBV27 to TRBJ2-7; 7 nucleotides match TRBD2. The CDR3 has 17 amino acids. J lost 7 bases, V lost 4 bases, and 19 bases had no gene match. Germline loops: CDR1 MNHEY, CDR2 SMNVEV (reference sequence). The CDR3 loop is CASSWGRAGVIGNEQYF. The CDR3 DNA follows: TGTGCCAGCAGTTGGGGGAGGGCGGGAGTAATTGGTAATGAGCAGTACTTC.

Concerning this clone itself: One end of the junction fails to match germline, which may point to a read error. CDR3 in DNA: TGCAGCGTTGGGGACATGGTGGGGGCCAAAAACAGTCAGTACTTC. It yields the protein CSVGDMVGAKNSQYF. The rearrangement uses TRBV29-1 and TRBJ2-4; D possibly corresponds to TRBD1 (6 bases). Germline loops: CDR1 SQVTM, CDR2 ANQGSEA. CDR3 length: 15 residues.

For this clone: A read error may produce the germline difference seen at one junction end. The CDR3 DNA follows: TGTTCCAGTGAATTACTGGTGGGCGGGGGGACTGAAGCTTTCTTT. This codes for CSSELLVGGGTEAFF. This chain connects TRBV7-9 to TRBJ1-1; a possible D gene is TRBD1 (5 bases). CDR3 length: 15 amino acids. The germline gives CDR1 SEHNR, CDR2 FQNEAQ (reference sequence).

The J gene is TRBJ2-1, the V gene TRBV18, with TRBD1 matching 9 bases. There are 14 residues in the CDR3. Trimming at V came to 10 bases and at J to 8 bases, leaving 12 bases not matched to a gene. Germline assignment: CDR1 KGHSH and CDR2 LQKENI. The CDR3 spells CATKWDRAIDEQFF. The CDR3 DNA follows: TGTGCCACCAAGTGGGACAGGGCAATAGATGAGCAGTTCTTC.

The chain combines TRBV29-1 with TRBJ2-7; tentative D call: TRBD1 (6 bases). CDR3 length equals 12 residues. V was shortened by 7 bases and J by 0 bases, with 10 bases between the two germline ends. The germline V gene encodes CDR1 SQVTM and CDR2 ANQGSEA. This CDR3 is CSATGLSYEQYF. Written as DNA, the CDR3 is TGCAGCGCAACAGGGCTCTCCTACGAGCAGTACTTC.

This clone is a singleton in its sample. J is TRBJ1-2 and V is TRBV2; unclear D gene. Germline-derived CDR1 and CDR2 are SNHLY and FYNNEI. This CDR3 is built from 12 residues. V was shortened by 6 bases and J by 6 bases, with 11 bases between the two germline ends. CDR3 in amino acids: CASSRVGDGYTF. In DNA, the CDR3 is TGTGCCAGCAGCCGGGTGGGTGATGGCTACACCTTC.

The chain couples TRBV30 to TRBJ2-1, with D possibly being TRBD2 (6 bases). Germline-derived CDR1 and CDR2 are GTSNPN and SVGIG (reference sequence). V was cut by 1 base and J by 3 bases, with 10 bases left in between. The CDR3 sequence is 14 residues long. CDR3: CAWSALTSYNEQFF. The CDR3 nucleotides are TGTGCCTGGAGTGCCCTGACTAGCTACAATGAGCAGTTCTTC. The entire variable domain, with the rest obtained from reference TRBV30 and TRBJ2-1, is as follows: SQTIHQWPATLVQPVGSPLSLECTVEGTSNPNLYWYRQAAGRGLQLLFYSVGIGQISSEVPQNLSASRPQDRQFILSSKKLLLSDSGFYLCAWSALTSYNEQFFGPGTRLTVL.

This clone was seen just once. The V call is TRBV10-2, the J call TRBJ2-5, with D perhaps matching TRBD2 (7 bases). CDR3 length equals 13 residues. V lost 6 bases, J lost 4 bases, and 12 bases lay in between. Germline CDR1 reads WSHSY; CDR2 reads SAAADI. This chain's CDR3 is CASRMGGGETQYF. CDR3 nucleotide sequence: TGCGCCAGCAGGATGGGAGGGGGAGAGACCCAGTACTTC.

The chain has TRBV7-9 and TRBJ2-7; 8 bases agree with TRBD2. The CDR3 spans 15 residues. Germline V gives CDR1 SEHNR, CDR2 FQNEAQ (reference sequence). V lost 4 bases to trimming and J lost 5 bases; unmatched junction nucleotides: 10. The CDR3 DNA is TGTGCCAGCAGCTCCCCCCGGGAGGGCCGCGACGAGCAGTACTTC. It encodes CASSSPREGRDEQYF. Looking up the rest from reference TRBV7-9 and TRBJ2-7 gives the full variable domain: DTGVSQNPRHKITKRGQNVTFRCDPISEHNRLYWYRQTLGQGPEFLTYFQNEAQLEKSRLLSDRFSAERPKGSFSTLEIQRTEQGDSAMYLCASSSPREGRDEQYFGPGTRLTVT.

The chain carries TRBV10-3 and TRBJ2-7; 7 bases match TRBD2. Germline CDR1 is ENHRY and CDR2 is SYGVKD. V dropped 10 bases and J dropped 0; count of bases not matched to a gene: 6. The CDR3 is made up of 13 amino acids. DNA of the CDR3: TGTGCCACGGGGGGTCCCAGCTCCTACGAGCAGTACTTC. It codes for CATGGPSSYEQYF.

This clone was seen a few times. This chain joins TRBV7-7 and TRBJ2-5; D is perhaps TRBD2 (5 bases). Germline CDR1 and CDR2: SSHAT and FNYEAQ (reference sequence). The CDR3 is 13 amino acids. Trimming cost V 5 bases and J 5 bases, with 12 bases left between them. CDR3 sequence: CASSTGPGETQYF. The CDR3 region has the DNA TGTGCCAGCAGCACCGGACCGGGGGAGACCCAGTACTTC.

This chain links TRBV5-1 with TRBJ2-4, with 9 positions matching TRBD2. The CDR3 is made up of 14 amino acids. Germline V lookup: CDR1 SGHRS, CDR2 YFSETQ. V lost 4 bases, J lost 6 bases, and 5 bases stayed unmatched. The CDR3 sequence is CASSTSGLANIQYF. The CDR3 nucleotides are TGCGCCAGCAGCACTAGCGGGTTGGCAAACATTCAGTACTTC.